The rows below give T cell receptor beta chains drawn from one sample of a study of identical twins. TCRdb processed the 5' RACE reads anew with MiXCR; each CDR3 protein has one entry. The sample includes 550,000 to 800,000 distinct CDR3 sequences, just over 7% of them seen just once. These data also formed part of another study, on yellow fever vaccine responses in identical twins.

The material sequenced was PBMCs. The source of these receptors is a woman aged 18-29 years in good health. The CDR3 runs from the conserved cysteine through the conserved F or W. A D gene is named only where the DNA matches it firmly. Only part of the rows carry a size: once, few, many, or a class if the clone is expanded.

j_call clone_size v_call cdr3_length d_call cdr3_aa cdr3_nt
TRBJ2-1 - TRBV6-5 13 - CASSYSVTNEQFF TGTGCCAGCAGTTACTCGGTCACTAATGAGCAGTTCTTC
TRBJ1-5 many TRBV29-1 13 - CSVEGVEEGSQHF TGCAGCGTTGAAGGGGTGGAAGAGGGGTCCCAGCATTTT
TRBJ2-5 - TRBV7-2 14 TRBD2 CASSSREPRETQYF TGTGCCAGCAGCTCGCGGGAGCCCCGGGAGACCCAGTACTTC
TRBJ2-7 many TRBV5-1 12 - CASSLRLGEQYF TGCGCCAGCAGCCTCCGTTTGGGCGAGCAGTACTTC
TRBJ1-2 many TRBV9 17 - CASSVESLLWQNYGYTF TGTGCCAGCAGCGTAGAGTCGTTATTGTGGCAGAACTATGGCTACACCTTC
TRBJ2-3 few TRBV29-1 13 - CSVSTGKSDTQYF TGCAGCGTGTCAACAGGGAAGTCGGATACGCAGTATTTT
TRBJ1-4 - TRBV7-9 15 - CASSLSTDTNEKLFF TGTGCCAGCAGCCTTTCGACCGATACTAATGAAAAACTGTTTTTT
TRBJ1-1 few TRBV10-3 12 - CAISDSNTEAFF TGTGCCATCAGCGATAGTAACACTGAAGCTTTCTTT
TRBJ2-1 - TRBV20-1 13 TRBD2 CSARSGGYNEQFF TGCAGTGCTAGAAGCGGGGGTTACAATGAGCAGTTCTTC
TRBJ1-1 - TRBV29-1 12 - CSVVGGGAEAFF TGCAGCGTTGTCGGGGGGGGTGCTGAAGCTTTCTTT
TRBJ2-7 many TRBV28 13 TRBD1 CASSYRGTYEQYF TGTGCCAGCAGTTACAGGGGTACCTACGAGCAGTACTTC
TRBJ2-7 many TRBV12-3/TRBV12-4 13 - CASSLSLLGEQYF TGTGCCAGCAGTTTATCACTACTAGGGGAGCAGTACTTC
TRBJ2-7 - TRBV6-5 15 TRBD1 CASSYSGDRNYEQYF TGTGCCAGCAGTTACTCGGGGGACAGAAACTACGAGCAGTACTTC
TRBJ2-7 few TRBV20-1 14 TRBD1 CSARVTGTAYEQYF TGCAGTGCTAGAGTGACCGGGACAGCCTACGAGCAGTACTTC
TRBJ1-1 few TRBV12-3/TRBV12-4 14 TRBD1 CASSLRQGADEAFF TGTGCCAGCAGTTTACGACAGGGGGCGGATGAAGCTTTCTTT
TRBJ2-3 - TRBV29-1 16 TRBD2 CSANGLAGVGTDTQYF TGCAGCGCCAACGGACTAGCGGGAGTAGGAACAGATACGCAGTATTTT
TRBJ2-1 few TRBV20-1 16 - CSASPRGRALMNEQFF TGCAGTGCTAGCCCAAGGGGGAGGGCCTTAATGAATGAGCAGTTCTTC
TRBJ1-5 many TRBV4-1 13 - CASSQDPDQPQHF TGCGCCAGCAGCCAAGATCCCGACCAGCCCCAGCATTTT
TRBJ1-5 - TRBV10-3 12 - CAISESVEPQHF TGTGCCATCAGTGAGTCAGTGGAGCCCCAGCATTTT
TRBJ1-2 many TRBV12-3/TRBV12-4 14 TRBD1 CASSLTGTGDGYTF TGTGCCAGCAGTCTTACCGGGACAGGGGATGGCTACACCTTC
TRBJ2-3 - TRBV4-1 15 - CASSQAGRRTDTQYF TGCGCCAGCAGCCAAGCTGGGCGGCGGACAGATACGCAGTATTTT
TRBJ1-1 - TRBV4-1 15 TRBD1 CASSQLTGASTEAFF TGCGCCAGCAGCCAACTGACAGGGGCTAGCACTGAAGCTTTCTTT
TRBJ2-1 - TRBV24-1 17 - CATSDPGSPGSYNEQFF TGTGCCACCAGTGATCCGGGATCCCCCGGCTCCTACAATGAGCAGTTCTTC
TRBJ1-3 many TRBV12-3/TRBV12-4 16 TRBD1 CASSFLQGESGNTIYF TGTGCCAGCAGTTTCTTGCAGGGGGAAAGTGGAAACACCATATATTTT
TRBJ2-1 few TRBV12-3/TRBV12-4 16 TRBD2 CASSLGSGIGLNEQFF TGTGCCAGCAGTTTGGGTAGCGGGATAGGGCTCAATGAGCAGTTCTTC
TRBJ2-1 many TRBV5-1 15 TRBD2 CASSLEGGGGDEQFF TGCGCCAGCAGCTTGGAGGGCGGGGGGGGTGATGAGCAGTTCTTC
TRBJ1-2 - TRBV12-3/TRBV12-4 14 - CASRPTLGGWGYTF TGTGCCAGCAGACCAACCCTGGGGGGCTGGGGCTACACCTTC
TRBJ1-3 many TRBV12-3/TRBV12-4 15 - CASSFRGLAGNTIYF TGTGCCAGCAGTTTCAGAGGGTTAGCTGGAAACACCATATATTTT
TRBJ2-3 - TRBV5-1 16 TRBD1 CASSLDAGGFTDTQYF TGCGCCAGCAGCTTGGACGCAGGGGGTTTCACAGATACGCAGTATTTT
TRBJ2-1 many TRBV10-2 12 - CASSEGGNEQFF TGCGCCAGCAGTGAGGGGGGCAATGAGCAGTTCTTC
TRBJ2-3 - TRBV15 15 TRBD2 CATSEGLVGTDTQYF TGTGCCACCAGCGAGGGACTAGTGGGCACAGATACGCAGTATTTT
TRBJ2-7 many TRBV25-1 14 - CASSDPGPPREQYF TGTGCCAGCAGTGATCCGGGACCCCCTAGAGAGCAGTACTTC
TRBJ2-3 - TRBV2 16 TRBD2 CASSDSGRALTDTQYF TGTGCCAGCAGTGATAGCGGGAGGGCCCTCACAGATACGCAGTATTTT
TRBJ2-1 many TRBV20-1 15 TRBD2 CSARPPSGGYNEQFF TGCAGTGCTAGACCTCCTAGCGGGGGGTACAATGAGCAGTTCTTC
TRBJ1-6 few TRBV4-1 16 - CASSREFPPYNSPLHF TGCGCCAGCAGCCGGGAATTCCCACCCTATAATTCACCCCTCCACTTT
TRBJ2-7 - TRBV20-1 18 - CSARPVGTQSSWKNEQYF TGCAGTGCTAGACCAGTTGGCACCCAGTCCTCTTGGAAGAACGAGCAGTACTTC
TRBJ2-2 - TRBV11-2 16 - CASSLGRGTRTGELFF TGTGCCAGCAGCTTAGGCCGCGGGACCCGCACCGGGGAGCTGTTTTTT
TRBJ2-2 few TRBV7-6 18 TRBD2 CASSLTDSGRVRTGELFF TGTGCCAGCAGCTTAACCGATAGCGGGAGAGTTCGGACCGGGGAGCTGTTTTTT
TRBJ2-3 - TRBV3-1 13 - CASSQTKADTQYF TGTGCCAGCAGCCAAACGAAGGCAGATACGCAGTATTTT
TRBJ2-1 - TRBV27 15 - CASSLAWGADNEQFF TGTGCCAGCAGTTTGGCTTGGGGGGCCGACAATGAGCAGTTCTTC